This TCR beta chain was found in a study of molecular identifiers for immune sequencing clone quantification. Study-wide points: In CMV-specific effectors, clones above 20 copies held over 99% of molecules; naive, under 1%. A single cell's spiked Jurkat TCR RNA was reportedly detectable among about a million naive cells.

With V trimmed by 7 bases and J by 2 bases, 10 bases remained unmatched. The CDR3 has 15 amino acids. Germline loops: CDR1 MDHEN, CDR2 SYDVKM. Making the bulk TCR libraries relied on previously described methods and listed TCR primers. TCRdb ran MiXCR on the PCR reads and lists one entry per CDR3 protein. The sample lists about 100,000 distinct CDR3 sequences, 30% to 45% occurring once. For this clonotype: What it recognizes is unknown.

The specimen was naive CD8+ T cells from blood, with Jurkat cell RNA spiked in. The sample's subset: FACS-sorted CD8+CD4-CCR7+CD45RA+ naive T cells. The V call is TRBV28, the J call TRBJ2-7; 8 bases are a match to TRBD2. The receptor was derived from a human donor in good health. Some libraries in this study had Jurkat cell RNA spiked in. Here the CDR3 reads CASTELAEPPYEQYF. The CDR3 DNA sequence: TGTGCCAGCACCGAACTAGCGGAGCCCCCCTACGAGCAGTACTTC.